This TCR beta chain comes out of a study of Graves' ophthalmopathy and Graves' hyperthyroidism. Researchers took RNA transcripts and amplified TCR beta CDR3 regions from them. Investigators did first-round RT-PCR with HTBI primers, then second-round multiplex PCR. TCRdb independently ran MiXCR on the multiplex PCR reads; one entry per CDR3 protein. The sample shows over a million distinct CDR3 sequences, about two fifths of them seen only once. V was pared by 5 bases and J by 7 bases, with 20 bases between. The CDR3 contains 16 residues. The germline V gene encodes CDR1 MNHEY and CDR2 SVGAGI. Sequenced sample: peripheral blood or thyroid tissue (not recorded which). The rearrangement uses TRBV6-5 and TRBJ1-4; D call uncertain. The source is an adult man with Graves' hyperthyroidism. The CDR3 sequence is CASSEAGFVLGEKLFF. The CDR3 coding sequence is TGTGCCAGCAGTGAAGCGGGCTTTGTATTAGGTGAAAAACTGTTTTTT.